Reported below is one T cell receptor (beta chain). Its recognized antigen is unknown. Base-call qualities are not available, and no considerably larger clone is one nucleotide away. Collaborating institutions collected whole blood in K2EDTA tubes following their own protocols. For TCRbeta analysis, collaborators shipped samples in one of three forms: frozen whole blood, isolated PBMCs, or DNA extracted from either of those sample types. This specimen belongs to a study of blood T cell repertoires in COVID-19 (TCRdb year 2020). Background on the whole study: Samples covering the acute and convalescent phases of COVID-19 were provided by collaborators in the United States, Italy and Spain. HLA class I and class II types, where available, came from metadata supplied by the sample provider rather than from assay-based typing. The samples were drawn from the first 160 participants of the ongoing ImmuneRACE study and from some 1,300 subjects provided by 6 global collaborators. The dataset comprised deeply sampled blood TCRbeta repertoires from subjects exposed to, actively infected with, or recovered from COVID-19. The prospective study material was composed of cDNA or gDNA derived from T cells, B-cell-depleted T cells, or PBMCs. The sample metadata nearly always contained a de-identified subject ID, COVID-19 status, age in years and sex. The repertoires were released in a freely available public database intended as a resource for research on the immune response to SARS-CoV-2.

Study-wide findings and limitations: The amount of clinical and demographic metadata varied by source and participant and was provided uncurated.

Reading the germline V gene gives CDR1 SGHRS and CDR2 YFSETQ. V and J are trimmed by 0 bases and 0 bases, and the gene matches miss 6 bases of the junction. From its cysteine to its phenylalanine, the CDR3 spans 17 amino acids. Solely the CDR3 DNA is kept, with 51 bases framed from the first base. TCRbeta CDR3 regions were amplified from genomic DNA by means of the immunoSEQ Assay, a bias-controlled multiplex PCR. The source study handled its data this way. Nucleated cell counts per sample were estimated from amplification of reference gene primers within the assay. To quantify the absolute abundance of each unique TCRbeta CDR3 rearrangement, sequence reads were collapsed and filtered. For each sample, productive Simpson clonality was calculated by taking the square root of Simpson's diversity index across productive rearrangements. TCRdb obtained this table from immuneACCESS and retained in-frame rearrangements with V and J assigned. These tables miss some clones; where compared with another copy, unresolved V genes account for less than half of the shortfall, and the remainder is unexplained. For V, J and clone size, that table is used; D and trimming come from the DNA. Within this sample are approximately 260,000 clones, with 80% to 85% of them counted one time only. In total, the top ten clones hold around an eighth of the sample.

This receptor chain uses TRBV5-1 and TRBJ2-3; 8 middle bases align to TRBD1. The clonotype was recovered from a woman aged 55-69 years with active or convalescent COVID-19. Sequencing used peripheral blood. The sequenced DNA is TGCGCCAGCAGCTTGGCCAGGGACAGGAAAAGCACAGATACGCAGTATTTT. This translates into CASSLARDRKSTDTQYF.